One and the same sample provided the 4 T cell receptor beta chains below, sequenced in a study of cytomegalovirus exposure and HLA in healthy donors. Using immunoSEQ multiplex PCR, the repertoire was profiled, and TCRdb retains in-frame clones only, with some absent. The sample has approximately 220,000 clones, around nine tenths seen once; the top ten hold 2% to 3%. Material for sequencing was PBMCs. The receptors stem from a man aged 18 to 29 in good health and CMV-seronegative.

This chain links TRBV6-5 with TRBJ2-3, with D tentatively TRBD2 (6 bases). The CDR3 loop spans 13 amino acids. Germline CDR1 reads MNHEY; CDR2 reads SVGAGI. V was clipped by 6 bases and J by 3 bases, with 10 bases between them. CDR3 sequence reads: CASSPGGTDTQYF. The CDR3 nucleotides are TGTGCCAGCAGCCCCGGGGGTACAGATACGCAGTATTTT.

This rearrangement joins TRBV28 to TRBJ2-7, with 8 positions matching TRBD2. Germline lookup yields CDR1 MDHEN and CDR2 SYDVKM. CDR3 length: 14 amino acids. Unmatched junction bases numbered 7, after V lost 3 bases and J lost 6 bases. The CDR3 DNA reads as TGTGCCAGCAGTTTCGGGAGGGCCTCTCGCGAGCAGTACTTC. Translating it yields CASSFGRASREQYF.

With regard to this clone: At the DNA level, this CDR3 is encoded by other sequences in the same sample as well. The chain recombines TRBV27 with TRBJ2-7, with a possible D match to TRBD2 (5 bases). Trimming removed 2 bases from V and 4 bases from J, with 6 bases in between. The V gene's germline CDR1 is MNHEY and CDR2 SMNVEV (reference sequence). CDR3 size: 12 residues. In nucleotides, the CDR3 is TGTGCCAGCAGTTTAGAGGGTTACGAGCAGTACTTC. Translated, it gives CASSLEGYEQYF.

This rearrangement joins TRBV2 to TRBJ1-6, with a weak D call TRBD1 (6 bases). The germline CDR1 and CDR2 sequences are SNHLY and FYNNEI. V shed 6 bases and J shed 8 bases, with 17 bases lying between them. The CDR3 loop spans 15 amino acids. CDR3 nucleotides: TGTGCCAGCAGCCCTCGCGGCAGGGGCGATTCACCCCTCCACTTT. Protein product: CASSPRGRGDSPLHF.